The present entry profiles one TCR beta chain with its context. Only in-frame clones appear in the TCRdb table, and some are missing; sequencing was by immunoSEQ multiplex PCR. Among approximately 31,000 clones listed, roughly 94% were seen once. The data derive from a study of T cells in localized non-small cell lung cancer. The length of the CDR3 is 13 residues. Germline assignment: CDR1 SEHNR and CDR2 FQNEAQ (reference sequence). The V end was cut by 1 base, the J end by 5 bases, with 8 bases between. The J gene is TRBJ1-2, the V gene TRBV7-9; D not resolved. This receptor was taken from a woman aged 40-75 years with stage I lung adenocarcinoma. Sequencing was performed on peripheral blood, taken before any cancer treatment. In DNA, the CDR3 is TGTGCCAGCAGCTTAGGGACGGGATATGGCTACACCTTC. It yields the protein CASSLGTGYGYTF.